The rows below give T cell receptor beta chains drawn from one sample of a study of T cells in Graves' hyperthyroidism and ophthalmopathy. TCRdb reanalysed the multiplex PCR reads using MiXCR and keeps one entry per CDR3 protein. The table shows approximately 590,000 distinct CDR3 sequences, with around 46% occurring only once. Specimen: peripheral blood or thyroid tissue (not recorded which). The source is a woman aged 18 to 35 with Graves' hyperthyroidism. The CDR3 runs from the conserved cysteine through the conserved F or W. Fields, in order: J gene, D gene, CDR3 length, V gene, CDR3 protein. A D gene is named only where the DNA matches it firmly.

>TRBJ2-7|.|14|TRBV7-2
CASKSWESSYEQYF
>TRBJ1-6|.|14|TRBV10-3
CAIRGTRENSPLHF
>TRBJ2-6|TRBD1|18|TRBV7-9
CASSSRDRGYSGANVLTF
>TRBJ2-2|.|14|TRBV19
CASSDSANTGELFF
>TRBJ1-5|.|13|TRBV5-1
CASSFQGEETQHF
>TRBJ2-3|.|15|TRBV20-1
CSATPQEQHADTQYF
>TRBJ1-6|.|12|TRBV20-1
CSARATFSPLHF
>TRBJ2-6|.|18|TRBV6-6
CASRPWAGSYSGANVLTF
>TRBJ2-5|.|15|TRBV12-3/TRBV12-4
CASSPLTNSQETQYF
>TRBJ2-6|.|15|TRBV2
CASSPEGSGANVLTF
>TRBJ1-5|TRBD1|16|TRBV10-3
CASSPHDRVQTQPQHF
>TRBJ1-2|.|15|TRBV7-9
CASSTQGGPYLGYTF
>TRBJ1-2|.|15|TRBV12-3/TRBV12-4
CASSSGGQDWYGYTF
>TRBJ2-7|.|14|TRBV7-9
CASSSDRIFYEQYF
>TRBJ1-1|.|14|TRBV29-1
CSAREPGLNTEAFF
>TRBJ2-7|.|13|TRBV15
CATRDSSSYEQYF
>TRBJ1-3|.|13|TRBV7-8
CASSQDSENTIYF
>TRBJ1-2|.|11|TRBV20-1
CSASDDYGYTF
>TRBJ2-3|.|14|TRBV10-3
CAISGGTRTDTQYF
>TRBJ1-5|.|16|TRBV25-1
CASVQGSHFSNQPQHF
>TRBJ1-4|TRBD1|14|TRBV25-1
CASRDRDKNEKLFF
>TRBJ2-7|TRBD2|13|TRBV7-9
CASTQREGLEQYF
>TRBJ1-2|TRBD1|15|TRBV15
CATSGHGTGPRGYTF
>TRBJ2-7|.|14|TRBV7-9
CATARAGLTYEQYF
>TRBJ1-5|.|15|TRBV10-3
CAISPSRREGQPQHF
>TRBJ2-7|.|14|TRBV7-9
CASSLSDGSYEQYF
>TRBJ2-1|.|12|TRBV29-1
CSVRRGENEQFF
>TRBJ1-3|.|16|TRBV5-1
CASSLGRDGSGNTIYF
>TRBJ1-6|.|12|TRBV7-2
CASTDWDSPLHF
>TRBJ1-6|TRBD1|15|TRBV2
CASSLRDRQNSPLHF
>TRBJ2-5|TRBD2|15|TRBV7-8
CASSLAGGPQETQHF
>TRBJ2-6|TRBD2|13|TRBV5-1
CASSFGGDNVLTF
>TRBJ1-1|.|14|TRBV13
CASSLGRTAQAAFF
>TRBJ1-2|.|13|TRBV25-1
CASSREGTDGYTF
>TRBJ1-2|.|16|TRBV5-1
CASSLRSVQTNYGYTF
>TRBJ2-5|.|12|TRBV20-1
CSSSDRGETQYF
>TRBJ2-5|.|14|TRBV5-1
CASSLARGGETQYF
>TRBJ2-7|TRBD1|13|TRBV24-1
CAIGTGANYEQYF
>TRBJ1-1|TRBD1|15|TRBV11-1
CASSVPGQVNTEAFF
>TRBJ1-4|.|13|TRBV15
CATSRDGSEKLFF
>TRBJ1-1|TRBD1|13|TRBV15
CATWTGLNTEAFF
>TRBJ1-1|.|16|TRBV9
CASSLAGGRKNTEAFF
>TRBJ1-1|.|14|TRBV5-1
CASSLDRVDTEAFF
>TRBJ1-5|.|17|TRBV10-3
CASSSDRRTDSNQPQHF
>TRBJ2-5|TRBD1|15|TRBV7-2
CASSYSGTGDQPQYF
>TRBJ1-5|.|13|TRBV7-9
CASSLSENQPQHF
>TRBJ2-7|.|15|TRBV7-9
CASSSRSSANYEQYF
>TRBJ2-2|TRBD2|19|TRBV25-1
CASTSQGSGRALDTGELFF
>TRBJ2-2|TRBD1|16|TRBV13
CASSLETGGNTGELFF
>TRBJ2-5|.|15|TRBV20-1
CSANTRDGFGETQYF
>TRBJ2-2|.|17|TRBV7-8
CASSPRAEEGYTGELFF
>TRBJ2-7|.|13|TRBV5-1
CASSPSGVREQYF
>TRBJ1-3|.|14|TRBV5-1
CASTPQGDRNTIYF
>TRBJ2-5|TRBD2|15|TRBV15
CATSRDAGGQETQYF
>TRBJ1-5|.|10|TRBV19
CASMGWSQHF
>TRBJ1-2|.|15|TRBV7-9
CASSFTRGRDYGYTF
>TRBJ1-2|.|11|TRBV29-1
CSLSPDYGYTF